The 16 T cell receptor beta chains reported below all come from one sample, sequenced in a study of blood T cell repertoires in COVID-19. TCRdb's table, derived via immunoSEQ multiplex PCR, lists solely in-frame clones and lacks some. The sample lists roughly 150,000 clones, around three quarters occurring once. The sequencing input was PBMCs or T cells enriched from blood (not recorded which). These receptors were taken from an older woman in a cohort exposed to, infected with or recovered from COVID-19 (not recorded which).

J is TRBJ2-2 and V is TRBV5-5; the D gene is possibly TRBD2 (6 bases). The CDR3 runs 18 residues. Per the germline V gene, CDR1 is SGHKS and CDR2 is YYEKEE (reference sequence). The V and J ends lost 4 bases and 4 bases respectively, with 23 bases between them. CDR3 amino acids: CASSPSHGTAGGTGELFF. In DNA form, the CDR3 reads TGTGCCAGCAGCCCGTCCCACGGGACGGCCGGGGGCACCGGGGAGCTGTTTTTT.

The gene calls are TRBV5-1 and TRBJ2-1; weak D call: TRBD1 (5 bases). V gave up 0 bases and J gave up 2 bases, with 9 bases separating them. This CDR3 has 15 amino acids. Germline CDR1 SGHRS, CDR2 YFSETQ. The chain's CDR3 is CASSLDRPPYNEQFF. The CDR3 DNA is TGCGCCAGCAGCTTGGACAGGCCCCCCTACAATGAGCAGTTCTTC. The entire variable domain, with the rest obtained from reference TRBV5-1 and TRBJ2-1, is as follows: KAGVTQTPRYLIKTRGQQVTLSCSPISGHRSVSWYQQTPGQGLQFLFEYFSETQRNKGNFPGRFSGRQFSNSRSEMNVSTLELGDSALYLCASSLDRPPYNEQFFGPGTRLTVL.

The chain combines TRBV19 with TRBJ1-4; a weak D match, TRBD1 (5 bases). Germline CDR1 is LNHDA and CDR2 is SQIVND (reference sequence). Trimming stripped 3 bases from V and 2 bases from J, with 16 bases between. The CDR3 loop spans 17 amino acids. In nucleotides, the CDR3 is TGTGCCAGTAGTATGCGGGGCAGTTCGGGGACTAATGAAAAACTGTTTTTT. Translated, it gives CASSMRGSSGTNEKLFF.

A few counts support this clone. The chain links TRBV11-3 to TRBJ2-2; 7 bases are shared with TRBD2. Trimming cost V 5 bases and J 5 bases; bases outside gene matches: 14. Germline values: CDR1 SGHNT, CDR2 YENEEA. The length of the CDR3 is 17 residues. The CDR3 DNA reads TGTGCCAGCAGCCCATTGACGGCGGGAGTTGTGACCGGGGAGCTGTTTTTT. Encoded protein: CASSPLTAGVVTGELFF.

V gene TRBV30 combines with J gene TRBJ2-7; D is undetermined. CDR1 GTSNPN and CDR2 SVGIG come from the germline V gene (reference sequence). Trimming removed 0 bases at V and 3 bases at J, with 12 bases between. This CDR3 region has 14 residues. CDR3 sequence reads: CAWSVNGDHYEQYF. CDR3 nucleotide sequence: TGTGCCTGGAGTGTAAACGGAGATCACTACGAGCAGTACTTC.

This sequence joins TRBV4-3 and TRBJ2-3, with a possible D match to TRBD2 (6 bases). V lost 2 bases, J lost 8 bases, and 11 bases lay in between. CDR3 length: 13 residues. Germline values: CDR1 LGHNA, CDR2 YSLEER. CDR3 residues: CASSQHDGGTQYF. CDR3 bases: TGCGCCAGCAGCCAACACGACGGGGGTACGCAGTATTTT.

This clone has just a few counts. The gene calls are TRBV5-1 and TRBJ2-7; TRBD1 aligns across 7 bases. In germline, CDR1 is SGHRS, CDR2 YFSETQ. V shed 0 bases and J 0 bases; nucleotides not matched to a gene: 15. The CDR3 contains 19 residues. CDR3 residues: CASSLGMTTQGSSSYEQYF. For the CDR3, the DNA is TGCGCCAGCAGCTTGGGGATGACGACACAGGGGTCCAGCTCCTACGAGCAGTACTTC.

The gene calls are TRBV3-1 (or the pseudogene TRBV3-2) and TRBJ2-7; 7 positions agree with TRBD2. The trim removed 1 base at V and 1 base at J, leaving 7 bases unmatched. This CDR3 region has 16 residues. Germline V gene lookup returns CDR1 LGHDT and CDR2 YNNKEL (reference sequence). CDR3: CASSQGGGLNSYEQYF. The CDR3 DNA reads as TGTGCCAGCAGCCAAGGGGGAGGGCTAAATTCCTACGAGCAGTACTTC.

The V and J genes are TRBV3-1 (or the pseudogene TRBV3-2) and TRBJ2-1, with 10 bases fitting TRBD2. Trimming took 2 bases from V and 7 from J; bases not matched to a gene: 2. The CDR3 is 14 residues long. CDR1 is LGHDT, CDR2 YNNKEL, per germline (reference sequence). The CDR3 sequence is CASSQLAGENEQFF. The CDR3 nucleotides read TGTGCCAGCAGCCAACTAGCGGGAGAAAATGAGCAGTTCTTC.

CDR3 sequence reads: CASSPRGNRNLNTEAFF. The CDR3 DNA follows: TGTGCCAGCTCACCACGAGGAAATCGGAACTTGAACACTGAAGCTTTCTTT. The chain couples TRBV18 to TRBJ1-1; the D is unclear. Trimming took off 1 base at V and 0 bases at J, with 15 bases between the two ends. CDR3 length: 17 residues. The germline V gene has CDR1 KGHSH and CDR2 LQKENI.

V and J are TRBV2 and TRBJ1-5; D uncertain. V lost 4 bases and J 1 base, leaving 8 bases between the germline ends. Germline V gene lookup returns CDR1 SNHLY and CDR2 FYNNEI. This CDR3 comprises 14 residues. The CDR3 DNA reads TGTGCCAGCAGTGCCGGGTTGAGCAATCAGCCCCAGCATTTT. Protein product: CASSAGLSNQPQHF.

The chain has TRBV6-2 or TRBV6-3 and TRBJ2-1, with 8 bases matching TRBD1. This CDR3 is built from 15 residues. The V and J ends lost 5 bases and 3 bases, in that order; junction bases with no gene match: 6. Germline CDR1 MNHEY, CDR2 SVGEGT. The CDR3 coding sequence is TGTGCCAGCAGTACTAGACAGGGGAGCTACAATGAGCAGTTCTTC. Its protein is CASSTRQGSYNEQFF.

In its sample, this clone was seen a few times. The chain has TRBV29-1 and TRBJ1-4, with D perhaps TRBD1 (5 bases). Germline loops: CDR1 SQVTM, CDR2 ANQGSEA. The CDR3 runs 14 residues. The V end lost 3 bases, the J end lost 7 bases, and 15 bases lay between the germline ends. The CDR3 bases are TGCAGCGTTGATTCCCTAGTCCAGGGTGAAAAACTGTTTTTT. As protein: CSVDSLVQGEKLFF.

The chain is built from TRBV7-2 and TRBJ2-3; TRBD2 matches 12 bases. The CDR3 has 16 residues. The V and J ends lost 4 bases and 5 bases, in that order; junction bases with no gene match: 7. Germline V gene lookup returns CDR1 SGHTA and CDR2 FQGNSA. CDR3 amino acids: CASSSRTSGNVDTQYF. For the CDR3, the DNA is TGTGCCAGCAGCTCCAGGACTAGCGGGAACGTAGATACGCAGTATTTT.

The chain is built from TRBV18 and TRBJ2-5, with 7 bases aligning to TRBD1. Unmatched junction bases numbered 3, after V lost 0 bases and J lost 5 bases. The CDR3 has 14 amino acids. Germline V gene sequence: CDR1 KGHSH, CDR2 LQKENI. The CDR3 loop reads CASSPPARGETQYF. CDR3 sequence (DNA): TGTGCCAGCTCACCACCGGCCAGGGGGGAGACCCAGTACTTC.

The genes are TRBV6-6 and TRBJ2-1; TRBD1 aligns across 8 bases. This CDR3 comprises 15 residues. V trimming: 1 base; J trimming: 5 bases; junction bases outside the gene matches: 4. Per germline, CDR1 MNHNY and CDR2 SVGAGI (reference sequence). CDR3 protein: CASSYFRGRDNEQFF. The CDR3, as DNA: TGTGCCAGCAGTTACTTCAGGGGGCGGGACAATGAGCAGTTCTTC.